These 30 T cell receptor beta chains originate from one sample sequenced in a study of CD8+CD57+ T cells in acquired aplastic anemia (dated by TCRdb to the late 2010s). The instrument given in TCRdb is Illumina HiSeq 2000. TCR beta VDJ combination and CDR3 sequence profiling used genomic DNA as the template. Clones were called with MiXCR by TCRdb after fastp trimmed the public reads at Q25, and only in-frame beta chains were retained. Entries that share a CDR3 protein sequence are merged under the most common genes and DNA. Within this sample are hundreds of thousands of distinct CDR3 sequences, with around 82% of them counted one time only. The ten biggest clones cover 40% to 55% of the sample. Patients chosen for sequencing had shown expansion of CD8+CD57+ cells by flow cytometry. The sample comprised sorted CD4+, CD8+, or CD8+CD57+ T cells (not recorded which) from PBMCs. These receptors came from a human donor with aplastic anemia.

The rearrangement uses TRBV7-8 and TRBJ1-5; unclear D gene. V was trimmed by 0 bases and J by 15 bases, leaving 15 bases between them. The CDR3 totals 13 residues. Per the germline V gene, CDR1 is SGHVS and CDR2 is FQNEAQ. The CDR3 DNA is TGTGCCAGCAGCTTAGCGGGAGGTCAGCCTACGCATTTT. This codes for CASSLAGGQPTHF.

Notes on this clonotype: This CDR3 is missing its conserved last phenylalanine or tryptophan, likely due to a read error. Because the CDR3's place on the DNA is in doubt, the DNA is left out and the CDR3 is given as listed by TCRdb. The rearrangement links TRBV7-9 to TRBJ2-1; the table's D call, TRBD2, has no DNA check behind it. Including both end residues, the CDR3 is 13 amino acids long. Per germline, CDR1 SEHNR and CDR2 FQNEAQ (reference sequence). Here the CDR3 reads CASSASESGPSSY.

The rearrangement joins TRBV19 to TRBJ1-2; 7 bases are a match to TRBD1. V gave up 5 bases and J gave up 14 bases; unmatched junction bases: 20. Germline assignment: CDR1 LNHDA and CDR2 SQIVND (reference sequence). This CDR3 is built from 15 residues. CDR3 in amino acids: CASSLTGSADYGQTF. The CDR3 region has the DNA TGTGCCAGTAGTTTGACAGGGAGCGCCGACTATGGGCAGACCTTC.

CDR3 sequence: CASSVDGMFSYGYTF. The CDR3 DNA follows: TGTGCCAGCAGCGTAGACGGCATGTTCTCCTATGGCTACACCTTC. The V call is TRBV9, the J call TRBJ1-2; no firm D call. This CDR3 comprises 15 residues. CDR1 and CDR2 from the germline V gene are SGDLS and YYNGEE. Trimming removed 0 bases from V and 4 bases from J, with 13 bases in between.

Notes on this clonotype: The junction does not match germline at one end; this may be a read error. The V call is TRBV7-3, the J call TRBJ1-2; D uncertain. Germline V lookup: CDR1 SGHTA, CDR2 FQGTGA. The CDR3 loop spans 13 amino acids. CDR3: CASIERNYPDNPF. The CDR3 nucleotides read TGTGCCAGCATCGAAAGGAACTATCCTGATAACCCCTTC.

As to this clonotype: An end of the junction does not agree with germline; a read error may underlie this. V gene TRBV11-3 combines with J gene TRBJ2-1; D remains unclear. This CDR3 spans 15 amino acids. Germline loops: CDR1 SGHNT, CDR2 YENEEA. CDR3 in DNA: TGTGCCAGCAGCATAGATCACGCAGCCTACAATGAGCAGTTCTTC. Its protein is CASSIDHAAYNEQFF.

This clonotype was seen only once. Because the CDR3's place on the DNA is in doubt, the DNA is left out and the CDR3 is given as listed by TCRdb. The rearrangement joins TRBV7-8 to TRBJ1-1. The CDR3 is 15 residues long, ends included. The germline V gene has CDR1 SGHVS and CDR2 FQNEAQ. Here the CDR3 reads CAKQRVRSILAQAFF.

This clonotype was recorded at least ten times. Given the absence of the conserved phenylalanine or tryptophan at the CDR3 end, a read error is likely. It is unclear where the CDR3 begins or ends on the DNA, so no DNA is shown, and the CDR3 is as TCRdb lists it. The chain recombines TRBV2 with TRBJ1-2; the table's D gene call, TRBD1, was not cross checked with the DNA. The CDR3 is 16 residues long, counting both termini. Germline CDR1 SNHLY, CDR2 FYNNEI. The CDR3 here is CASGDGGTDTQYFYPG.

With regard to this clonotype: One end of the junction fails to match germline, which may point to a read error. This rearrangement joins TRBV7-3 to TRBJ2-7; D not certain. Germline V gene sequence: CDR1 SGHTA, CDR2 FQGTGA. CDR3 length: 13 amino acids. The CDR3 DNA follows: TGCGCCAGCAGCTTTACAACCTCCTACGAGACGTACTTC. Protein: CASSFTTSYETYF.

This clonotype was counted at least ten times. The CDR3 region has the DNA TGTGCCAGCCGTTCCTCCTCTGGAAACACCATATATTTT. Translated, it gives CASRSSSGNTIYF. This chain joins TRBV5-6 and TRBJ1-3; D ambiguous. V was pared by 7 bases and J by 0 bases, with 8 bases between. Germline values: CDR1 SGHDT, CDR2 YYEEEE. CDR3 size: 13 residues.

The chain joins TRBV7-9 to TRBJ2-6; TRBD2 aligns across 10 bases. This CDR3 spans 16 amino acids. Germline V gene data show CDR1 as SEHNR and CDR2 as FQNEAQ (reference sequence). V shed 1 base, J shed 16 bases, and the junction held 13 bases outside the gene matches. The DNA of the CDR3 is TGTGCCAGCAGCTTAGAGAGAAGCGGGGGGGCCGATGAGCTGACTTTC. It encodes CASSLERSGGADELTF.

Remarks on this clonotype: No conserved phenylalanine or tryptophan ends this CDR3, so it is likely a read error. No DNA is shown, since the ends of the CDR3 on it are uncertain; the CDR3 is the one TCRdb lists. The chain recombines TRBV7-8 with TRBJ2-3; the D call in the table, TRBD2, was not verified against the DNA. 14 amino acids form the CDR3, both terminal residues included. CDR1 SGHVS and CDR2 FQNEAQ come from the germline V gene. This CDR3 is CASSFPGGPDALSL.

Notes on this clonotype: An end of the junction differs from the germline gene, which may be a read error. The CDR3 region is CAGSLAGGFTDTQYF. In nucleotides, the CDR3 is TGTGCCGGCAGTTTGGCGGGAGGATTTACAGATACGCAGTATTTT. This chain uses TRBV5-8 with TRBJ2-3, with 8 bases matching TRBD2. The CDR3 is 15 residues long. Germline V gives CDR1 SGHTS, CDR2 YDEGEE.

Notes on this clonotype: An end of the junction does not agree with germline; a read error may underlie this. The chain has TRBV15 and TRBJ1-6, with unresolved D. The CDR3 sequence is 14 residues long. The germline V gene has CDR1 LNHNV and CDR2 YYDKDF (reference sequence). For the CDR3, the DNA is TGTGCCAGCAGCTGGAGTTCCTATAAAGAGCCCCAGCACTTT. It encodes CASSWSSYKEPQHF.

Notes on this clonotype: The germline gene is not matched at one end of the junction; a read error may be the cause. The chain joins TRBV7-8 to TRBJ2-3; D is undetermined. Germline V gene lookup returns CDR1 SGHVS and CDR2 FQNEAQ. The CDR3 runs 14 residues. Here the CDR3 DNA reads TGTGCCAGCAGCTTAGAGGCAGGCGCGGATACGCAGTACTTT. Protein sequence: CASSLEAGADTQYF.

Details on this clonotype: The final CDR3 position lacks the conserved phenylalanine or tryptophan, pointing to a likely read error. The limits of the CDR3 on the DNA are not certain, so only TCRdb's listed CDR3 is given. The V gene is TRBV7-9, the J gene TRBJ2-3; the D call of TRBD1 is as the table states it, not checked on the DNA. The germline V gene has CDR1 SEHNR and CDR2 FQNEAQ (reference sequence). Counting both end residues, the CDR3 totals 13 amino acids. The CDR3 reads CASSFAGTDGAYV.

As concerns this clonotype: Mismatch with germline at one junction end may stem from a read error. The CDR3 sequence: CASSFERDGGSDEF. In nucleotides, the CDR3 is TGTGCCAGCAGCTTTGAAAGAGACGGGGGGAGCGATGAGTTC. The V and J genes are TRBV7-9 and TRBJ2-5, with 7 nucleotides matching TRBD2. The V gene's germline CDR1 is SEHNR and CDR2 FQNEAQ (reference sequence). The CDR3 runs to 14 residues.

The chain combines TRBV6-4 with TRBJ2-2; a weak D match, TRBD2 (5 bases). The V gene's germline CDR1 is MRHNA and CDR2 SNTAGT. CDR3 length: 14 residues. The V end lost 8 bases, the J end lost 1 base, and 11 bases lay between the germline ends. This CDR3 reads CASGGEGNTGELFF. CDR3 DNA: TGTGCCAGCGGTGGCGAGGGGAACACCGGGGAGCTGTTTTTT.

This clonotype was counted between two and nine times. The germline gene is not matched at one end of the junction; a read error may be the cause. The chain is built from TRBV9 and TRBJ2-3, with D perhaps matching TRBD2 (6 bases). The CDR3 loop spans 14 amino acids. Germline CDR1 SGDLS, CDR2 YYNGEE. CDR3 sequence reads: CASSLAAGPHTQYF. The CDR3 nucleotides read TGTGCCAGCAGCTTAGCGGCAGGTCCCCATACTCAGTATTTT.

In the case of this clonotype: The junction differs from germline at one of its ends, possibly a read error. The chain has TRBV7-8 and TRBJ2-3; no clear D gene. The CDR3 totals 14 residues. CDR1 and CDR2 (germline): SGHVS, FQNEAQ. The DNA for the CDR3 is TGTGCCAGCAGCTTAGCGGGTAGCTACGAGGCCCACGACTTT. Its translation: CASSLAGSYEAHDF.

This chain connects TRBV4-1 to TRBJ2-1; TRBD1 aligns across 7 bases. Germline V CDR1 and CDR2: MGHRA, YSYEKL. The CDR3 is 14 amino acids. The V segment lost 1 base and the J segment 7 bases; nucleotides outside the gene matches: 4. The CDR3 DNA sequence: TGCGCCAGCAGCCAAGGACAGGGCGGGAATGAGCAGTTCTTC. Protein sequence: CASSQGQGGNEQFF.

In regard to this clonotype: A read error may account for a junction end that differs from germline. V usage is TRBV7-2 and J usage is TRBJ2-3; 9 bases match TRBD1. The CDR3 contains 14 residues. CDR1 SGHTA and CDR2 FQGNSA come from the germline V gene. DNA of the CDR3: TGTGCCAGCAGCACAGGGGGCAGTGCAGACTCGCAGCAGTTT. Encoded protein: CASSTGGSADSQQF.

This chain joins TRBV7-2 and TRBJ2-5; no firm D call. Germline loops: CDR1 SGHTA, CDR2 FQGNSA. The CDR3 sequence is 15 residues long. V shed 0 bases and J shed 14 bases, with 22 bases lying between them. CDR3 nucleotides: TGTGCCAGCAGCTTAGCGCGAGGTCCAGATGCGACGTATTACTTC. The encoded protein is CASSLARGPDATYYF.

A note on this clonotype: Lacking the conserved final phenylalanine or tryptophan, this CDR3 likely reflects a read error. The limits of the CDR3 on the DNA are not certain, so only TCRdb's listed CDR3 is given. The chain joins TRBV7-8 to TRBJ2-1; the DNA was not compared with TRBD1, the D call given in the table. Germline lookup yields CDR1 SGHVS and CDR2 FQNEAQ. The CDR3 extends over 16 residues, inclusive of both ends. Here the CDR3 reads CASSLAGGPETQYFVP.

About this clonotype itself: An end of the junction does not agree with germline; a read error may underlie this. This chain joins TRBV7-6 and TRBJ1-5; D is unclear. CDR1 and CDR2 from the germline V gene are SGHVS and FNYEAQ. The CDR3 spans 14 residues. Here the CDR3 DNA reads TGTGCCAGCAGCGTACCTTATCCCCAGCAGCAAAAGCTTTTT. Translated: CASSVPYPQQQKLF.

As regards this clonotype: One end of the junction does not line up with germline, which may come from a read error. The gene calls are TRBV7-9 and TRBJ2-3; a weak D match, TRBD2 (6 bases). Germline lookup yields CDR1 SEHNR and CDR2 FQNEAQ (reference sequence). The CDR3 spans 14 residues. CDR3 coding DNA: TGTGCCAGCAGCTTTGAGAGAGGTGGGGGGAGCGATGAGTTT. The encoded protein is CASSFERGGGSDEF.

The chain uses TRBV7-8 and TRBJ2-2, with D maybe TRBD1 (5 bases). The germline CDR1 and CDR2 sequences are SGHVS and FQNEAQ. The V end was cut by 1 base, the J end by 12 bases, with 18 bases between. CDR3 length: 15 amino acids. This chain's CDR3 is CASSLGAGPTTQLFF. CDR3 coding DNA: TGTGCCAGCAGCTTAGGGGCAGGGCCCACTACGCAGCTGTTTTTT.

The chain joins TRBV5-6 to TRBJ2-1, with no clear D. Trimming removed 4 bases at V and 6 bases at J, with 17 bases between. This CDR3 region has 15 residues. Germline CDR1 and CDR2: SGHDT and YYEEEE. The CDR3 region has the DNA TGTGCCAGCAGCCCCGTTGACGTGGTCGGCAATGAGCAGTTCTTC. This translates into CASSPVDVVGNEQFF.

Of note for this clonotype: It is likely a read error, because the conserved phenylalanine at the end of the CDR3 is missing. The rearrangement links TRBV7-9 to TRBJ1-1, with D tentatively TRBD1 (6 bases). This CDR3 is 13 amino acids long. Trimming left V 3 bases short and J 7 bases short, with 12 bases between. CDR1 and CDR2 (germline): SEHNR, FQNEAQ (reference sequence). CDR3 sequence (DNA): TGTGCCAGCAGCTTTACTACAGGGAGTGAAGCTTTCTAT. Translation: CASSFTTGSEAFY.

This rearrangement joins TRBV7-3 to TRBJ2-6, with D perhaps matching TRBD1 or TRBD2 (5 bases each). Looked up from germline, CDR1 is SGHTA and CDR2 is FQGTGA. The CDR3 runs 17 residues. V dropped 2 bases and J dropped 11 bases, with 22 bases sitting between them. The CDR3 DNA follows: TGTGCCAGCAGCTTAGCGAGGGGCCCCGATACGCAGTACGTCCTGACTTTC. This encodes CASSLARGPDTQYVLTF.